This TCR beta chain derives from a study of tumor-infiltrating lymphocytes in primary liver carcinoma. TCR beta cDNA was prepared out of around 460 ng total RNA by means of a constant-region primer. It was through three nested multiplex PCR rounds of slightly modified ARM-PCR that TCR beta libraries arose. In the first two PCR rounds, TRBV1-TRBV30 forward primers were paired with a C-beta reverse primer, and each round lasted around 10 cycles. From the multiplex PCR reads, TCRdb called clonotypes with MiXCR, one entry per CDR3 protein. The table shows around 120,000 distinct CDR3 sequences, with around two thirds occurring only once. RNA and DNA were co-extracted from about 19-30 mg of unsorted bulk tissue. This clonotype occurred a few times. The germline V gene has CDR1 SGHAT and CDR2 FQNNGV. V lost 6 bases to trimming and J lost 6 bases; unmatched junction nucleotides: 7. This CDR3 has 14 residues.

This TCR was recovered from a woman in her fifties or sixties with primary liver carcinoma and hepatitis B virus infection. The sample comprised liver tumor tissue from sampling region 1. Subset here: tumor region T1, superior pole. The gene calls are TRBV11-2 and TRBJ2-1, with 8 bases fitting TRBD2. CDR3 bases: TGTGCCAGCAGTTTACCTGGGACTAGCAATGAGCAGTTCTTC. It encodes CASSLPGTSNEQFF. Looking up the rest from reference TRBV11-2 and TRBJ2-1 gives the full variable domain: EAGVAQSPRYKIIEKRQSVAFWCNPISGHATLYWYQQILGQGPKLLIQFQNNGVVDDSQLPKDRFSAERLKGVDSTLKIQPAKLEDSAVYLCASSLPGTSNEQFFGPGTRLTVL.